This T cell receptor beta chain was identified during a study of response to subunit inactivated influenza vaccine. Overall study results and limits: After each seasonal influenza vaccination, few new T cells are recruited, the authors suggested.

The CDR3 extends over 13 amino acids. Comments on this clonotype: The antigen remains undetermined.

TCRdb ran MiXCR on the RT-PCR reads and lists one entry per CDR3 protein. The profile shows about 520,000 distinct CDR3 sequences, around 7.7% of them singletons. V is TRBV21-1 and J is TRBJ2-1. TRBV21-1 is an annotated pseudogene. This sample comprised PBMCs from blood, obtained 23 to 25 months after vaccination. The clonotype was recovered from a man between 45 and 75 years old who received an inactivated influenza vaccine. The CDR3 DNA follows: TGTGCCAGCAGCAATGGCAGTTACAATGAGCAGTTCTTC. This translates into CASSNGSYNEQFF.